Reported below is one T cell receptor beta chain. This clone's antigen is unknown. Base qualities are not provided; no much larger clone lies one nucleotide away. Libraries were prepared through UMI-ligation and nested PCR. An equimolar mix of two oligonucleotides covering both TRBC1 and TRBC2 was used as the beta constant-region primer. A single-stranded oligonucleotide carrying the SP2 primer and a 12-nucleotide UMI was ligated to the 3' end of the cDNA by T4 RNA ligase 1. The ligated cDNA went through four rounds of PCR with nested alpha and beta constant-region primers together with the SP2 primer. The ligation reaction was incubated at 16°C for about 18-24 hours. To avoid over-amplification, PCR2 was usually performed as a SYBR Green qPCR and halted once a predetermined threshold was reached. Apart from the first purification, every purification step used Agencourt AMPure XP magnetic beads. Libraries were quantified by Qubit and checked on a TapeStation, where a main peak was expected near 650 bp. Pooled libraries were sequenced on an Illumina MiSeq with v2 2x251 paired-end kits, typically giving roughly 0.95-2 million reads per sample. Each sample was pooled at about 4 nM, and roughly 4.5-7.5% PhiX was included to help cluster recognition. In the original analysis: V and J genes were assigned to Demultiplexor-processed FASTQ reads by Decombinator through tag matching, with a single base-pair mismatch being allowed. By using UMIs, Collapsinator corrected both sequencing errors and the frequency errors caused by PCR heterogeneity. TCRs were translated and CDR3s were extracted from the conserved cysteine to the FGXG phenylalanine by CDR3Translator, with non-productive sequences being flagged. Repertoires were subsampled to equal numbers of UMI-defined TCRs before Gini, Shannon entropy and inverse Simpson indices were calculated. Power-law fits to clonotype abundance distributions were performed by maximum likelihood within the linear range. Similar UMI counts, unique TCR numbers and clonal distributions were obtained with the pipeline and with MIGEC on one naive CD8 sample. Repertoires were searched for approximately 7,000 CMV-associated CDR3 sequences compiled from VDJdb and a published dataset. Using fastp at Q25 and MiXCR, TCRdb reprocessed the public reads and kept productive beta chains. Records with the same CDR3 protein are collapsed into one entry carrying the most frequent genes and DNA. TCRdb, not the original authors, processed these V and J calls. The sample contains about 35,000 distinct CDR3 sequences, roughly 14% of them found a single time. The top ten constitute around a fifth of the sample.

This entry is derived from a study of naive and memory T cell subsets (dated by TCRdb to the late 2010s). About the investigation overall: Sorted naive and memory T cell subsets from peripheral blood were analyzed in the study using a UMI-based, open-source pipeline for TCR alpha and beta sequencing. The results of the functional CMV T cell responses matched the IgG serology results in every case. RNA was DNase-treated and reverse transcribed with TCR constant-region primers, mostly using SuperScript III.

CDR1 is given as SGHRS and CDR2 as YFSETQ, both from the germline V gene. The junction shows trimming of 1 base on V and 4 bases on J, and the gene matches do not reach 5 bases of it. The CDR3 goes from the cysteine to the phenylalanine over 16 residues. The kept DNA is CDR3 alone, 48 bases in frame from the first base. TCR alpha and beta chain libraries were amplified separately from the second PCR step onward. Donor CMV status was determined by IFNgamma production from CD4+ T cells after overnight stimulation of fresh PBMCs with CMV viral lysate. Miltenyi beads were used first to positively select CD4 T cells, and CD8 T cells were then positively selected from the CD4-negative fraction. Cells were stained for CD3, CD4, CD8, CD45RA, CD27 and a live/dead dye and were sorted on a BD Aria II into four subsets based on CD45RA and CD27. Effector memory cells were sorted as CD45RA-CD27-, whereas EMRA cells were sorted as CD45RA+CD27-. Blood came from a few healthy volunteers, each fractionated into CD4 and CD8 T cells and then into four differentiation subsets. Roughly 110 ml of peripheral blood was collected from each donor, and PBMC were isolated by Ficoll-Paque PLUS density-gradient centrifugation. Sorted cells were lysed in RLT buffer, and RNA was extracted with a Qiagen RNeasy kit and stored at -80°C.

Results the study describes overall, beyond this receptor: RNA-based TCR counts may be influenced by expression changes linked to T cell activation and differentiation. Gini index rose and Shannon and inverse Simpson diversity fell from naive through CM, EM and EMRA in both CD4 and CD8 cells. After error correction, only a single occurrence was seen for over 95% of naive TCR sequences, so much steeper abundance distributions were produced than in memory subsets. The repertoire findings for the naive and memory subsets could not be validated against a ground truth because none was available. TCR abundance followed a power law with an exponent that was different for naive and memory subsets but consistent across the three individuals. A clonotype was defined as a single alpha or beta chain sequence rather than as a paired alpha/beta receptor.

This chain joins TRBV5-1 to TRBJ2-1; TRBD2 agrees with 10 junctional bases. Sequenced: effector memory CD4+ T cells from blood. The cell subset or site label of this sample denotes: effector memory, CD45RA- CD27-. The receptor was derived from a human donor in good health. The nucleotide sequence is TGCGCCAGCAGCTTGAAGCCTAGCGGGAGTTACAATGAGCAGTTCTTC. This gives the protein CASSLKPSGSYNEQFF.